The 13 T cell receptor beta chains listed next were all sequenced from one sample in a study of blood T cell repertoires in COVID-19. Method: immunoSEQ multiplex PCR; TCRdb's copy keeps in-frame clones and lacks some. The sample consists of some 110,000 clones, 75% to 90% of them appearing once. Material: peripheral blood. Source of these receptors: a woman aged 65 to 85 with acute or convalescent COVID-19.

The chain carries TRBV12-5 and TRBJ2-1, with TRBD2 matching 8 bases. In germline, CDR1 is LGHNT, CDR2 FRNRAP. This CDR3 has 15 amino acids. Trimming cost V 2 bases and J 4 bases; bases outside gene matches: 4. CDR3 protein: CASGLSAGGYNEQFF. CDR3 coding DNA: TGTGCTAGTGGTTTGTCGGCGGGGGGTTACAATGAGCAGTTCTTC.

The sample holds a few counts of this clone. J is TRBJ2-2 and V is TRBV19; 12 bases agree with TRBD2. The germline V gene encodes CDR1 LNHDA and CDR2 SQIVND (reference sequence). The CDR3 covers 15 residues. The V gene end was trimmed by 6 bases and the J gene end by 7 bases; junction bases not matched to a gene: 6. For the CDR3, the DNA is TGTGCCAGTAGCCGACTAGCGGGAGCTAACGGGGAGCTGTTTTTT. As protein: CASSRLAGANGELFF.

This clone showed up just once. Relative to the germline gene, one junction end is altered; a read error may explain this. The chain employs TRBV7-8 and TRBJ2-1; a weak D match, TRBD2 (5 bases). CDR1 is SGHVS and CDR2 is FQNEAQ in the germline V gene. This CDR3 is built from 15 residues. CDR3 protein: CASSPTTSDYHEQFF. The CDR3 DNA sequence: TGTGCCAGCAGCCCCACTACCAGCGACTACCATGAGCAGTTCTTC.

The chain couples TRBV19 to TRBJ1-4; tentative D call: TRBD1 (6 bases). In germline, CDR1 is LNHDA, CDR2 SQIVND (reference sequence). This CDR3 is 15 amino acids long. Trimming took off 5 bases at V and 8 bases at J, with 18 bases between the two ends. This CDR3 is CASSATQGATEKLFF. The CDR3 DNA sequence: TGTGCCAGTAGTGCAACACAGGGAGCTACCGAAAAACTGTTTTTT.

V gene TRBV5-6 combines with J gene TRBJ1-6; D is possibly TRBD1 (6 bases). There are 14 residues in the CDR3. Looked up from germline, CDR1 is SGHDT and CDR2 is YYEEEE. The germline V and J ends were trimmed by 5 bases and 7 bases, with 13 bases remaining between them. CDR3 in DNA: TGTGCCAGCAGGATGACAGGCGAAAATTCACCCCTCCACTTT. Translating it yields CASRMTGENSPLHF.

CDR3 loop: CASLHLKGQGATEAFF. DNA for the CDR3: TGTGCCAGCCTACACCTCAAGGGACAGGGGGCAACTGAAGCTTTCTTT. The chain uses TRBV6-4 and TRBJ1-1; 12 bases are shared with TRBD1. J lost 5 bases, V lost 8 bases, and 12 bases had no gene match. This CDR3 region has 16 residues. Germline assignment: CDR1 MRHNA and CDR2 SNTAGT.

The chain has TRBV30 and TRBJ1-3; 7 nucleotides agree with TRBD1. This CDR3 is 15 amino acids long. CDR1 is GTSNPN and CDR2 is SVGIG in the germline V gene (reference sequence). After removal of 1 base from V and 0 bases from J, the junction contained 3 bases not matched to a gene. The CDR3 DNA reads as TGTGCCTGGAGTGCAGGGGGATACTCTGGAAACACCATATATTTT. Translated: CAWSAGGYSGNTIYF.

The V call is TRBV11-2, the J call TRBJ2-7; TRBD2 aligns across 9 bases. The CDR3 consists of 18 residues. J lost 0 bases, V lost 4 bases, and 13 bases had no gene match. Germline values: CDR1 SGHAT, CDR2 FQNNGV. CDR3 amino acids: CASSSRGSGRTSSYEQYF. The CDR3 nucleotides are TGTGCCAGCAGCTCCCGAGGAAGCGGGAGGACTAGCTCCTACGAGCAGTACTTC.

The V gene is TRBV29-1, the J gene TRBJ1-3, with D possibly TRBD1 on 5 matching bases. Trimming took 7 bases from V and 4 from J, leaving 17 bases between them. There are 14 residues in the CDR3. CDR1 and CDR2 from the germline V gene are SQVTM and ANQGSEA. CDR3: CSARGVPAGNTIYF. In nucleotides, the CDR3 is TGCAGCGCCCGGGGGGTCCCTGCGGGAAACACCATATATTTT. The full variable domain, completed using reference TRBV29-1 and TRBJ1-3, is SAVISQKPSRDICQRGTSLTIQCQVDSQVTMMFWYRQQPGQSLTLIATANQGSEATYESGFVIDKFPISRPNLTFSTLTVSNMSPEDSSIYLCSARGVPAGNTIYFGEGSWLTVV.

For the CDR3, the DNA is TGTGCCACCAGCAGAGAGAGGGACTCCTACGAGCAGTACTTC. Translating it yields CATSRERDSYEQYF. V and J are TRBV15 and TRBJ2-7; possible D gene TRBD2, 5 bases. The CDR3 runs 14 residues. V gave up 0 bases and J gave up 0 bases, with 6 bases separating them. Germline CDR1 LNHNV, CDR2 YYDKDF (reference sequence). Drawing the rest from reference TRBV15 and TRBJ2-7, the complete variable domain is DAMVIQNPRYQVTQFGKPVTLSCSQTLNHNVMYWYQQKSSQAPKLLFHYYDKDFNNEADTPDNFQSRRPNTSFCFLDIRSPGLGDTAMYLCATSRERDSYEQYFGPGTRLTVT.

V gene TRBV14 combines with J gene TRBJ2-5, with D perhaps matching TRBD2 (5 bases). This CDR3 is built from 15 residues. The V gene's germline CDR1 is SGHDN and CDR2 FVKESK. V dropped 3 bases and J dropped 0 bases, with 11 bases sitting between them. CDR3 coding DNA: TGTGCCAGCAGCCATCTAGCAGAATACCAAGAGACCCAGTACTTC. Protein: CASSHLAEYQETQYF.

The chain has TRBV30 and TRBJ2-5; a weak D match, TRBD2 (6 bases). The germline CDR1 and CDR2 sequences are GTSNPN and SVGIG (reference sequence). The CDR3 loop spans 15 amino acids. V was cut by 1 base and J by 1 base, with 13 bases left in between. CDR3 amino acids: CAWSAGAGSQETQYF. CDR3 bases: TGTGCCTGGAGTGCCGGGGCGGGGTCCCAAGAGACCCAGTACTTC.

The rearrangement joins TRBV5-1 to TRBJ2-7, with D perhaps TRBD1 (5 bases). The CDR3 contains 13 residues. Trimming took 4 bases from V and 3 from J, leaving 11 bases between them. From germline, CDR1 is SGHRS and CDR2 YFSETQ. CDR3 DNA: TGCGCCAGCAGCCTACAGGACATCTACGAGCAGTACTTC. Its protein is CASSLQDIYEQYF.